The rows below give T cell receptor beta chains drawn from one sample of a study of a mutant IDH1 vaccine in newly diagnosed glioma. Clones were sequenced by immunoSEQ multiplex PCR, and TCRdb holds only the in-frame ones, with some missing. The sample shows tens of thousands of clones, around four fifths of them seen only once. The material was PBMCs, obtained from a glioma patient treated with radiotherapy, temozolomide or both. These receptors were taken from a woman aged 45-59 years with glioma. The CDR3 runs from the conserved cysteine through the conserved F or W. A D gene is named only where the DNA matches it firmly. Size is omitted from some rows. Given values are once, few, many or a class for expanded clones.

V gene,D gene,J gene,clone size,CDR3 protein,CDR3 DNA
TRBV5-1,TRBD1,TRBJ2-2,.,CASSRRQGASTGELFF,TGCGCCAGCAGCCGACGACAGGGGGCGAGCACCGGGGAGCTGTTTTTT
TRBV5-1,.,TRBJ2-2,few,CASSLAGGRELFF,TGCGCCAGCAGCTTGGCAGGAGGGCGGGAGCTGTTTTTT
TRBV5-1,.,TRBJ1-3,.,CASSLGGVVRGNTIYF,TGCGCCAGCAGCTTGGGTGGAGTGGTTAGGGGAAACACCATATATTTT
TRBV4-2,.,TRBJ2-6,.,CASSQDPGAGANVLTF,TGTGCCAGCAGCCAAGATCCAGGGGCCGGGGCCAACGTCCTGACTTTC
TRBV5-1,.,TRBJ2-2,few,CASSSGGTANTGELFF,TGCGCCAGCAGCTCGGGAGGGACAGCGAACACCGGGGAGCTGTTTTTT
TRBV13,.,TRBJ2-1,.,CASSLRGGNEQFF,TGTGCCAGCAGCTTACGAGGGGGGAATGAGCAGTTCTTC
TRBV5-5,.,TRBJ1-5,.,CASTDRNSNQPQHF,TGTGCCTCCACCGACAGAAATAGCAATCAGCCCCAGCATTTT
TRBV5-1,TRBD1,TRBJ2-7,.,CASSSGQGAYEQYF,TGCGCCAGCAGCTCGGGACAGGGGGCATACGAGCAGTACTTC
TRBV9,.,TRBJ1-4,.,CASSVAGTSEKLFF,TGTGCCAGCAGCGTAGCGGGGACAAGTGAAAAACTGTTTTTT
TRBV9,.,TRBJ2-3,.,CASSAGSFSSTDTQYF,TGTGCCAGCAGCGCGGGGAGTTTTTCTAGCACAGATACGCAGTATTTT
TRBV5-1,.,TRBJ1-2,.,CASSPNTGGTFGYTF,TGCGCCAGCAGCCCGAACACCGGAGGCACTTTCGGCTACACCTTC
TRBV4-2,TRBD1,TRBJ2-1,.,CASSQDGGQGRSNEQFF,TGTGCCAGCAGCCAAGATGGGGGACAGGGACGATCAAATGAGCAGTTCTTC